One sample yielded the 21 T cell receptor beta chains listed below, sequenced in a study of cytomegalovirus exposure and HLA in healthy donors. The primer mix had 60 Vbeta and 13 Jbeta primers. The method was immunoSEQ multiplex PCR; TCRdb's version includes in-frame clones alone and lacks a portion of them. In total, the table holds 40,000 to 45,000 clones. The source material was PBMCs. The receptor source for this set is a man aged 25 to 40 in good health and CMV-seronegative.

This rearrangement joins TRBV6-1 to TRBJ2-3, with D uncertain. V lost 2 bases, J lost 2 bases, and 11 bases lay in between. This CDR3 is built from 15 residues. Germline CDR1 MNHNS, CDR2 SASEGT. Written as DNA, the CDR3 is TGTGCCAGCAGTGAAATCCGAATCTACACAGATACGCAGTATTTT. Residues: CASSEIRIYTDTQYF.

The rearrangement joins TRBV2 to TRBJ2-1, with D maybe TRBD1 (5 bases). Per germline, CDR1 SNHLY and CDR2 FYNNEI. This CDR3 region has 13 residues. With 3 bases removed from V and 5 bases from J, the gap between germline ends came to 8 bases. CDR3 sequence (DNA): TGTGCCAGCAGTGAGCGCAGGGACAATGAGCAGTTCTTC. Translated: CASSERRDNEQFF.

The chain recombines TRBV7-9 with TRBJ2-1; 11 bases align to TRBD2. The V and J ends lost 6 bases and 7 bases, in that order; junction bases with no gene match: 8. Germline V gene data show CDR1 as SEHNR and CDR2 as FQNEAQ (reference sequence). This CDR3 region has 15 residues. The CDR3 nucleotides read TGTGCCAGCAGTTTTAGCGGGAGGGCGGTAAATGAGCAGTTCTTC. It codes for CASSFSGRAVNEQFF.

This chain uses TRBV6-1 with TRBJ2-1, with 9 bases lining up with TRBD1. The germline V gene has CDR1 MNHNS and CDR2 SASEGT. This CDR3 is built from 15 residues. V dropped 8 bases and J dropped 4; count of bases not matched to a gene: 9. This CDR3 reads CASVEVDRGYNEQFF. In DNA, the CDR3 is TGTGCCAGCGTTGAAGTGGACAGGGGATACAATGAGCAGTTCTTC.

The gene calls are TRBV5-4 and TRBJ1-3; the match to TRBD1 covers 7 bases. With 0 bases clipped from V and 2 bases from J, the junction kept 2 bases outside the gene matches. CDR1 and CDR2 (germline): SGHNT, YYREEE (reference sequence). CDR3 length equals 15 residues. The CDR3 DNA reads TGTGCCAGCAGCTTGGACAGGGGCACTGGAAACACCATATATTTT. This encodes CASSLDRGTGNTIYF.

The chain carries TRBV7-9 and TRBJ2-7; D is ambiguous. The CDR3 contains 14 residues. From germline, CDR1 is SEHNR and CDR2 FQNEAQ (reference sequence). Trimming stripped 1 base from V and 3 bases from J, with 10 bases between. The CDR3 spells CASSLGAADYEQYF. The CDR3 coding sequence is TGTGCCAGCAGCTTAGGGGCAGCCGACTACGAGCAGTACTTC.

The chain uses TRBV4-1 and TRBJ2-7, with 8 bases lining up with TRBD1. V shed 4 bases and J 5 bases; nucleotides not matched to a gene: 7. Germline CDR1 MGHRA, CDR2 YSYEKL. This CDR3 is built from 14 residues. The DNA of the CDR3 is TGCGCCAGCAGCCGGGGTCAGGGGGCCGACGAGCAGTACTTC. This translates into CASSRGQGADEQYF.

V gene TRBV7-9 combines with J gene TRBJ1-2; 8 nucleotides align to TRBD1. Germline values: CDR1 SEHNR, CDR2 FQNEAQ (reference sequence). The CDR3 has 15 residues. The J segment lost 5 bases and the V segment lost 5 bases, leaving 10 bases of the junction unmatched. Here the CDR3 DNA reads TGTGCCAGCAGCCCAACTCCGGGACAGGTATATGGCTACACCTTC. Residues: CASSPTPGQVYGYTF.

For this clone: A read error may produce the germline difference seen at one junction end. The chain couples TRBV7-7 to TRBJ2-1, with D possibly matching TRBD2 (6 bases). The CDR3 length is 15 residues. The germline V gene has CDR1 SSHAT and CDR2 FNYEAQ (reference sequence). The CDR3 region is CASSFSQEGYNEQFF. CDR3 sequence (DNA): TGTGCTAGCAGCTTTTCGCAGGAGGGATACAATGAGCAGTTCTTC.

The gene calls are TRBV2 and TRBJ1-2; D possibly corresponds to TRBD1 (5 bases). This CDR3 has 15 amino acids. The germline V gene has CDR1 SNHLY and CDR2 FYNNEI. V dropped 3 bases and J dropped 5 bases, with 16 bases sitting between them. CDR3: CASSDKGEGGYGYTF. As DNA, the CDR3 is TGTGCCAGCAGTGACAAAGGGGAGGGTGGGTATGGCTACACCTTC.

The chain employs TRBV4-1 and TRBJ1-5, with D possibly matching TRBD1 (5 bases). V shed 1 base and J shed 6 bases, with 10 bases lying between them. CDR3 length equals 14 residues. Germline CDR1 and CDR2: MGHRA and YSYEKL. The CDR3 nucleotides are TGCGCCAGCAGCCAAGGACTGGGGGGTCAGCCCCAGCATTTT. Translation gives CASSQGLGGQPQHF.

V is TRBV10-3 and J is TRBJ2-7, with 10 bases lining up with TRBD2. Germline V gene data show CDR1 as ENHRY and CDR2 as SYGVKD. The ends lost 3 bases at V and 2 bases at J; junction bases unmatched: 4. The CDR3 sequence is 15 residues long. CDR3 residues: CAISDASGGAYEQYF. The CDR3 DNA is TGTGCCATCAGTGACGCTAGCGGGGGAGCCTACGAGCAGTACTTC.

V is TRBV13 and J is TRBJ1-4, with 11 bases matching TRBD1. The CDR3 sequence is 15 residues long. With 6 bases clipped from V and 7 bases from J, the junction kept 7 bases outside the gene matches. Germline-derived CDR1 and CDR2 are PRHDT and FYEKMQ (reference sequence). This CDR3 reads CASSEPGQGGEKLFF. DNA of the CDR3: TGTGCCAGCAGTGAACCGGGACAGGGGGGTGAAAAACTGTTTTTT.

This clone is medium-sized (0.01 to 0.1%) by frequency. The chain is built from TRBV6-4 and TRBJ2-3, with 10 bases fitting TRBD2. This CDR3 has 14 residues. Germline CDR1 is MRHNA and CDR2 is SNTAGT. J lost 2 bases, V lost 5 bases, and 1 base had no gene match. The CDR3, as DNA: TGTGCCAGCAGTAGCGGGGGGGCCACAGATACGCAGTATTTT. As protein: CASSSGGATDTQYF.

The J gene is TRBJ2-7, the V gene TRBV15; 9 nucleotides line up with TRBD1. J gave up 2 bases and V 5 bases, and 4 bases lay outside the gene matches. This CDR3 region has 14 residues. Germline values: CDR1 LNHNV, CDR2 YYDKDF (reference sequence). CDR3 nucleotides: TGTGCCACCAGCTTGGACAGGGGCCCCTACGAGCAGTACTTC. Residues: CATSLDRGPYEQYF. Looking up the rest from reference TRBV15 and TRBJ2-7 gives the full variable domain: DAMVIQNPRYQVTQFGKPVTLSCSQTLNHNVMYWYQQKSSQAPKLLFHYYDKDFNNEADTPDNFQSRRPNTSFCFLDIRSPGLGDTAMYLCATSLDRGPYEQYFGPGTRLTVT.

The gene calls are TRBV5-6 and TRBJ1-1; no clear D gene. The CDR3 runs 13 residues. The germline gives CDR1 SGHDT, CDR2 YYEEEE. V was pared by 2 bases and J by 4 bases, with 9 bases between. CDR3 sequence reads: CASSLFRGTEAFF. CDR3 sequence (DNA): TGTGCCAGCAGCTTATTCCGGGGCACTGAAGCTTTCTTT.

This chain's CDR3 is CASSLAPDRGPDEQYF. The CDR3 DNA reads as TGTGCCAGCAGCTTAGCCCCGGACAGGGGGCCTGACGAGCAGTACTTC. This chain links TRBV11-2 with TRBJ2-7; 11 bases map to TRBD1. Trimming removed 1 base from V and 5 bases from J; junction bases left unmatched: 7. CDR1 and CDR2 (germline): SGHAT, FQNNGV. The CDR3 runs to 16 residues.

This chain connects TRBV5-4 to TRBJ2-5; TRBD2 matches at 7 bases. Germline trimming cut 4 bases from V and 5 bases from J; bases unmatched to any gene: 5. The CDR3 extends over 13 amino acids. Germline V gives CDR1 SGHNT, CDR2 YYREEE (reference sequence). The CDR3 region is CASSPAGVETQYF. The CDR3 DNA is TGTGCCAGCAGCCCCGCGGGGGTGGAGACCCAGTACTTC.

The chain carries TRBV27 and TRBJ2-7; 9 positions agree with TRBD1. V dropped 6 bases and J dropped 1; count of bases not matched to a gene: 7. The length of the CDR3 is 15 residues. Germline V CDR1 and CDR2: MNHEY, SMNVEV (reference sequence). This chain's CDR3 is CASRTTGGRSYEQYF. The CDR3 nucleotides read TGTGCCAGCAGGACGACAGGGGGGCGGTCCTACGAGCAGTACTTC.

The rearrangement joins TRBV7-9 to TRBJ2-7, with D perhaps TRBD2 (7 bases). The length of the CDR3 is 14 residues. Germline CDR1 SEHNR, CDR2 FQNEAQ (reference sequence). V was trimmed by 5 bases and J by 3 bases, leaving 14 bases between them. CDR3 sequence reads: CASSTGTTFYEQYF. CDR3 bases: TGTGCCAGCAGCACAGGGACTACCTTCTACGAGCAGTACTTC.

CDR3 DNA: TGTGCCAGTTCTCCGGGGAGCGGGATGAACACTGAAGCTTTCTTT. It specifies CASSPGSGMNTEAFF. The chain is built from TRBV19 and TRBJ1-1; D not resolved. The germline V and J ends were trimmed by 8 bases and 0 bases, with 16 bases remaining between them. CDR3 length: 15 residues. Looked up from germline, CDR1 is LNHDA and CDR2 is SQIVND (reference sequence).